The rows below give T cell receptor beta chains drawn from one sample of a study of blood T cell repertoires in COVID-19. Libraries were prepared by immunoSEQ multiplex PCR; TCRdb keeps only in-frame clonotypes and omits some of them. In the table there are 100,000 to 150,000 clones, over 80% of which are singletons. Material: peripheral blood. These receptors were obtained from a man between 60 and 75 years old with acute or convalescent COVID-19. Each CDR3 is given with its conserved first and last residue. The D gene is left open where the match is weak. Clone size, where shown, is once, few, many, or a class for clones that have expanded.

CASSQWGGKDSPLHF | TGTGCCAGCAGCCAATGGGGGGGGAAGGATTCACCCCTCCACTTT | - | - | TRBJ1-6 | TRBV16
CASSSGGTGSEQYF | TGCGCCAGCAGCTCGGGGGGTACCGGCTCCGAGCAGTACTTC | TRBD2 | - | TRBJ2-7 | TRBV5-1
CASSLDLAGIWDTQYF | TGTGCCAGCAGTTTAGACCTAGCGGGTATTTGGGATACGCAGTATTTT | TRBD2 | - | TRBJ2-3 | TRBV27
CASSYIAFTDTQYF | TGTGCCAGCAGTTACATAGCTTTCACAGATACGCAGTATTTT | - | - | TRBJ2-3 | TRBV6-2/TRBV6-3
CASTLRGGGEAFF | TGTGCCAGCACCCTCCGCGGGGGAGGTGAAGCTTTCTTT | - | - | TRBJ1-1 | TRBV12-3/TRBV12-4
CASSSGTGGKPQHF | TGTGCCAGCAGCTCGGGGACAGGGGGAAAGCCCCAGCATTTT | TRBD1 | - | TRBJ1-5 | TRBV6-5
CASIKTNSNQPQHF | TGTGCCAGTATAAAGACAAATAGCAATCAGCCCCAGCATTTT | - | - | TRBJ1-5 | TRBV19
CASSPAQVGRNNYGYTF | TGTGCCAGCTCACCAGCCCAGGTCGGGAGGAACAACTATGGCTACACCTTC | - | - | TRBJ1-2 | TRBV18
CASSPEGRFYGYTF | TGTGCCAGCAGCCCGGAGGGACGGTTCTATGGCTACACCTTC | - | - | TRBJ1-2 | TRBV11-1
CASSLQYTGELFF | TGTGCCAGCAGCCTACAATACACCGGGGAGCTGTTTTTT | - | few | TRBJ2-2 | TRBV14
CASSGRAGGFLETQYF | TGCGCCAGCAGTGGCCGGGCGGGAGGGTTCTTAGAGACCCAGTACTTC | TRBD2 | once | TRBJ2-5 | TRBV10-2
CASSLAGQVTDTQYF | TGCGCCAGCAGCTTGGCGGGACAGGTCACAGATACGCAGTATTTT | TRBD1 | - | TRBJ2-3 | TRBV5-1
CATSRDGRRISNQPQHF | TGTGCCACCAGCAGAGATGGTCGGCGGATTAGCAATCAGCCCCAGCATTTT | - | - | TRBJ1-5 | TRBV15
CASGRDAQYF | TGTGCCAGCGGGCGGGACGCGCAGTATTTT | - | - | TRBJ2-3 | TRBV2
CASSPGGEVAVSGYTF | TGTGCCAGCAGTCCAGGCGGGGAGGTGGCAGTAAGTGGCTACACCTTC | - | - | TRBJ1-2 | TRBV28
CASSFAPNQPQHF | TGTGCCAGCAGTTTCGCGCCCAATCAGCCCCAGCATTTT | - | - | TRBJ1-5 | TRBV12-3/TRBV12-4
CASSSGLAGGGGETQYF | TGTGCCAGCAGCTCAGGACTAGCGGGAGGAGGAGGAGAGACCCAGTACTTC | TRBD2 | - | TRBJ2-5 | TRBV3-1/TRBV3-2
CASSLAPSGSWNEQFF | TGTGCCAGCAGTTTAGCTCCTAGCGGGAGTTGGAATGAGCAGTTCTTC | TRBD2 | - | TRBJ2-1 | TRBV27
CASRPRGHEKLFF | TGTGCCAGCAGACCAAGGGGGCATGAAAAACTGTTTTTT | TRBD1 | - | TRBJ1-4 | TRBV3-1/TRBV3-2
CAWSHPGLTNEKLFF | TGTGCCTGGAGTCACCCGGGACTAACTAATGAAAAACTGTTTTTT | - | - | TRBJ1-4 | TRBV30
CASSSGQNSGNTIYF | TGCGCCAGCAGCTCCGGACAGAACTCTGGAAACACCATATATTTT | - | - | TRBJ1-3 | TRBV5-1
CATSDPYRRGNNEQFF | TGTGCCACCAGTGATCCTTACCGTCGGGGGAACAATGAGCAGTTCTTC | - | - | TRBJ2-1 | TRBV24-1
CASSPYTLGLHEQYF | TGTGCCAGCTCACCGTACACATTGGGACTTCACGAGCAGTACTTC | - | - | TRBJ2-7 | TRBV18
CASSFQDTQYF | TGTGCCAGCAGTTTTCAAGATACGCAGTATTTT | - | once | TRBJ2-3 | TRBV28
CASSLALGQINEQFF | TGCGCCAGCAGCTTGGCCCTGGGACAGATCAATGAGCAGTTCTTC | TRBD1 | - | TRBJ2-1 | TRBV5-1
CASSLDGRGREKLFF | TGTGCCAGCAGCTTGGACGGCAGGGGGCGGGAAAAACTGTTTTTT | TRBD1 | once | TRBJ1-4 | TRBV5-4
CASSHLAGLYSYEQYF | TGTGCCAGCAGCCACTTAGCGGGACTTTACTCCTACGAGCAGTACTTC | TRBD2 | - | TRBJ2-7 | TRBV3-1/TRBV3-2
CASDRVSYGYTF | TGTGCCAGCGACAGGGTTAGCTATGGCTACACCTTC | TRBD1 | - | TRBJ1-2 | TRBV6-5